This T cell receptor beta chain was sequenced in a study of cytomegalovirus exposure and HLA in healthy donors. General study findings and limits: In vitro data verified a few CMV-associated chains as specific for CMV antigens. An analysis was carried out at a later point. It showed that HLA-associated TCR beta chains were more clonally expanded than equally common non-associated chains. There were under 200 TCR beta chains listed as cytomegalovirus-associated.

This CDR3 contains 13 residues. V gave up 5 bases and J gave up 4 bases, with 9 bases separating them. CDR1 SGHDN and CDR2 FVKESK come from the germline V gene. PCR used 60 Vbeta primers and 13 Jbeta primers. Clones were read by immunoSEQ multiplex PCR, and TCRdb kept only the in-frame ones, dropping some. The table shows under 200,000 clones, with around 84% occurring only once. A note on this clone: The target antigen is unknown.

The V call is TRBV14, the J call TRBJ1-3; D is undetermined. The clonotype was recovered from a man younger than 40 in good health and CMV-seropositive. The sequenced sample consisted of PBMCs. CDR3 sequence reads: CASSYGLGNTIYF. The DNA for the CDR3 is TGTGCCAGCAGCTACGGACTCGGAAACACCATATATTTT.